What follows are 16 T cell receptor beta chains derived from one specimen sequenced in a study of T-cell memory formation after mild COVID-19. TCRdb used MiXCR to reprocess the 5' RACE reads, holding one entry per CDR3 protein. Of about 420,000 distinct CDR3 sequences in the sample, around 22% were seen once. The material sequenced was PBMCs or a T cell subset sorted from them (not recorded which). The receptors stem from an adult woman who had mild COVID-19 (a few samples of this study predate the infection). Cell type and time point are not known.

This clonotype has a handful of counts. The DNA of the CDR3 is TGTGCCAGCAGCTTAAAGTTGCTAGCGGGGGGGCCGCGAGACACCGGGGAGCTGTTTTTT. Translated, it gives CASSLKLLAGGPRDTGELFF. The rearrangement links TRBV7-6 to TRBJ2-2; the match to TRBD2 covers 12 bases. Germline V gene lookup returns CDR1 SGHVS and CDR2 FNYEAQ. V was clipped by 2 bases and J by 3 bases; unmatched bases: 13. The CDR3 contains 20 residues.

The rearrangement uses TRBV28 and TRBJ1-3; weak D call: TRBD1 (6 bases). This CDR3 has 14 amino acids. The V gene lost 4 bases and the J gene lost 5 bases, with 12 bases spanning the gap. CDR1 and CDR2 from the germline V gene are MDHEN and SYDVKM. CDR3 nucleotides: TGTGCCAGCAGTTACCGGGGGCGCAGAAACACCATATATTTT. This codes for CASSYRGRRNTIYF.

This chain links TRBV12-3 or TRBV12-4 with TRBJ2-6; weak D call: TRBD2 (5 bases). V was pared by 2 bases and J by 2 bases, with 16 bases between. The CDR3 contains 18 residues. In nucleotides, the CDR3 is TGTGCCAGCAGTTTAAACCCGGCGAACGGGGCTGGGGCCAACGTCCTGACTTTC. Amino acids: CASSLNPANGAGANVLTF.

This clonotype was seen many times. The chain uses TRBV12-3 or TRBV12-4 and TRBJ2-6, with D maybe TRBD2 (5 bases). The CDR3 spans 15 residues. V was clipped by 6 bases and J by 0 bases, with 9 bases between them. The CDR3 reads CASSLRGSGANVLTF. The CDR3 coding sequence is TGTGCCAGCAGCTTACGGGGCTCTGGGGCCAACGTCCTGACTTTC.

This clonotype has more than one count but fewer than ten. The chain is built from TRBV5-1 and TRBJ2-3, with D possibly being TRBD1 (6 bases). This CDR3 has 16 residues. CDR1 SGHRS and CDR2 YFSETQ come from the germline V gene. Trimming shortened V by 0 bases and J by 1 base, and 12 bases separated the two germline ends. DNA of the CDR3: TGCGCCAGCAGCTTGGTTGTTGGGGGCGGCACAGATACGCAGTATTTT. Its translation is CASSLVVGGGTDTQYF.

The chain recombines TRBV20-1 with TRBJ2-3, with TRBD2 matching over 12 bases. Germline V gene sequence: CDR1 DFQATT, CDR2 SNEGSKA (reference sequence). CDR3 length: 19 residues. The V gene end was trimmed by 0 bases and the J gene end by 0 bases; junction bases not matched to a gene: 10. CDR3 bases: TGCAGTGCTAGAGATCTTAGGAGACTAGCGGGAGCTAGCACAGATACGCAGTATTTT. Translated: CSARDLRRLAGASTDTQYF.

This clonotype was counted between two and nine times. The genes are TRBV6-6 and TRBJ2-3, with D unresolved. The germline CDR1 and CDR2 sequences are MNHNY and SVGAGI (reference sequence). The CDR3 has 13 residues. The germline V and J ends were trimmed by 7 bases and 1 base, with 9 bases remaining between them. CDR3 region: CASNSARTDTQYF. The CDR3 coding sequence is TGTGCCAGCAATTCAGCGCGCACAGATACGCAGTATTTT.

V gene TRBV25-1 combines with J gene TRBJ2-2, with 13 bases fitting TRBD2. The CDR3 has 19 amino acids. After removal of 4 bases from V and 0 bases from J, the junction contained 8 bases not matched to a gene. CDR1 is MGHDK, CDR2 SYGVNS, per germline. The CDR3: CASSVGTSGTGPNTGELFF. Written as DNA, the CDR3 is TGTGCCAGCAGTGTCGGGACTAGCGGGACTGGGCCGAACACCGGGGAGCTGTTTTTT. The full variable domain, completed using reference TRBV25-1 and TRBJ2-2, is EADIYQTPRYLVIGTGKKITLECSQTMGHDKMYWYQQDPGMELHLIHYSYGVNSTEKGDLSSESTVSRIRTEHFPLTLESARPSHTSQYLCASSVGTSGTGPNTGELFFGEGSRLTVL.

This clonotype was seen a handful of times. The chain uses TRBV7-2 and TRBJ2-3, with D possibly matching TRBD2 (6 bases). V lost 4 bases to trimming and J lost 3 bases, with 14 bases between them. In germline, CDR1 is SGHTA, CDR2 FQGNSA. This CDR3 is 15 amino acids long. The CDR3 DNA reads as TGTGCCAGCAGCTCTGAGGGGACTGCGACAGATACGCAGTATTTT. It encodes CASSSEGTATDTQYF.

This clonotype was detected ten times or more. The chain carries TRBV4-2 and TRBJ2-7; 9 positions agree with TRBD1. Germline V gene lookup returns CDR1 LGHNA and CDR2 YNFKEQ. V dropped 4 bases and J dropped 7; count of bases not matched to a gene: 8. The CDR3 totals 14 residues. The DNA of the CDR3 is TGTGCCAGCAGCCTTGACAGGGGGGCACGAGAGCAGTACTTC. Its protein product is CASSLDRGAREQYF.

Only one count was recorded for this clonotype. The chain combines TRBV24-1 with TRBJ2-7; tentative D call: TRBD2 (6 bases). In germline, CDR1 is KGHDR, CDR2 SFDVKD. The CDR3 sequence is 15 residues long. The germline V and J ends were trimmed by 3 bases and 6 bases, with 17 bases remaining between them. For the CDR3, the DNA is TGTGCCACCAGTGATCCGTTGACCGGGACTTCCGAGCAGTACTTC. It specifies CATSDPLTGTSEQYF.

This clonotype was detected a few times. The CDR3 region has the DNA TGCGCCAGCACTGAGGGGGGATCCGTGTACGAGCAGTACTTC. This translates into CASTEGGSVYEQYF. The V and J genes are TRBV5-1 and TRBJ2-7; D possibly uses TRBD1 or TRBD2 (6 bases each). The CDR3 is 14 amino acids. The germline CDR1 and CDR2 sequences are SGHRS and YFSETQ. Trimming shortened V by 6 bases and J by 4 bases, and 17 bases separated the two germline ends.

The rearrangement joins TRBV2 to TRBJ2-2, with D maybe TRBD1 (5 bases). V was clipped by 7 bases and J by 4 bases, with 13 bases between them. Germline lookup yields CDR1 SNHLY and CDR2 FYNNEI. The CDR3 spans 14 residues. The CDR3 nucleotides read TGTGCCAGCACCCTGGACAAACTCACCGGGGAGCTGTTTTTT. This gives the protein CASTLDKLTGELFF.

This sequence joins TRBV6-6 and TRBJ1-4, with D unresolved. The CDR3 consists of 13 residues. CDR1 and CDR2 from the germline V gene are MNHNY and SVGAGI (reference sequence). Trimming pared 4 bases from V and 8 bases from J, leaving 11 bases between. The CDR3 DNA reads as TGTGCCAGCAGTTCGCAGGCGGGCGAAAAACTGTTTTTT. Amino acid sequence: CASSSQAGEKLFF.

As DNA, the CDR3 is TGTGCCAGCAGCCCCCGACAGTTACAGAACACTGAAGCTTTCTTT. The encoded protein is CASSPRQLQNTEAFF. The chain carries TRBV11-2 and TRBJ1-1; weak D call: TRBD1 (5 bases). The V end lost 5 bases, the J end lost 1 base, and 14 bases lay between the germline ends. The CDR3 totals 15 residues. Germline V CDR1 and CDR2: SGHAT, FQNNGV.

This clonotype was recorded many times. V and J are TRBV7-6 and TRBJ2-7; 11 bases are shared with TRBD2. The germline V gene has CDR1 SGHVS and CDR2 FNYEAQ. The CDR3 contains 15 residues. The V gene end was trimmed by 5 bases and the J gene end by 2 bases; junction bases not matched to a gene: 5. The CDR3 spells CASSPGTSGTYEQYF. The CDR3 nucleotides read TGTGCCAGCAGCCCAGGGACTAGCGGTACCTACGAGCAGTACTTC.